These T cell receptor beta chains were read from a single sample in a study of response to subunit inactivated influenza vaccine. TCRdb processed the RT-PCR reads anew with MiXCR; each CDR3 protein has one entry. The data show hundreds of thousands of distinct CDR3 sequences, with less than 15% seen just once and 7.5% to 9% held by the top ten. This specimen consisted of PBMCs from blood, obtained 14 to 15 days before vaccination. These receptors all come from a man in his fifties who received an inactivated influenza vaccine. The CDR3 runs from the conserved cysteine through the conserved F or W. Each record gives: CDR3 protein, V gene, J gene.

CASSLGGGAYSNEQFF	TRBV11-2	TRBJ2-1
CSAREFGGVTDTQYF	TRBV20-1	TRBJ2-3
CASSLTGSYERYF	TRBV12-3/TRBV12-4	TRBJ2-7
CATSDSLAETTDTQYF	TRBV24-1	TRBJ2-3
CASSYYGRGSPLETQYF	TRBV6-5	TRBJ2-5
CASSLGPRRDQYF	TRBV5-1	TRBJ2-5
CASSLRGNSGQETQYF	TRBV7-2	TRBJ2-5
CASSQPPLWFSAFF	TRBV4-1	TRBJ1-1
CASSPPVSSYEQYF	TRBV28	TRBJ2-7
CASSYGKLDSSYEQYF	TRBV6-2/TRBV6-3	TRBJ2-7
CASSAHFSSYNEQFF	TRBV9	TRBJ2-1
CASNKFSGGTYNEQFF	TRBV7-8	TRBJ2-1
CSARVGGRGNTEAFF	TRBV20-1	TRBJ1-1
CASSLGATNSPLHF	TRBV7-2	TRBJ1-6
CASSLVPPGTGVGETQYF	TRBV11-1	TRBJ2-5
CASSFQYEQFF	TRBV7-2	TRBJ2-1
CASRDLQISYEQYF	TRBV6-1	TRBJ2-7
CATSMGVFNEQFF	TRBV15	TRBJ2-1
CASSQDLGTAHNYGYTF	TRBV4-3	TRBJ1-2
CASSLPGKYNEQFF	TRBV7-9	TRBJ2-1
CASRTDSYAPSYF	TRBV6-2/TRBV6-3	TRBJ2-4
CAISESTGTTMETQYF	TRBV10-3	TRBJ2-5
CSARDPLDSRNTGELFF	TRBV20-1	TRBJ2-2
CASSLRTGVEKLFF	TRBV7-9	TRBJ1-4
CASSETGRGELFF	TRBV6-1	TRBJ2-2
CASSPSSGGGETQYF	TRBV7-2	TRBJ2-5
CASSRGQGIEEYF	TRBV5-6	TRBJ2-3
CASSPGAPNTEAFF	TRBV7-3	TRBJ1-1
CASTDPGEAYYGYTF	TRBV28	TRBJ1-2
CATSATSNTEAFF	TRBV24-1	TRBJ1-1
CSVERQFDETQYF	TRBV29-1	TRBJ2-5
CASSLGRGFPDTQYF	TRBV5-1	TRBJ2-3
CASSPLVKENNQPQHF	TRBV21-1	TRBJ1-5
CASRTTSGPQDTQYF	TRBV28	TRBJ2-5
CASSSVIGTLATGELFF	TRBV7-7	TRBJ2-2
CASSSPRTGGGGQTNSYEQYF	TRBV28	TRBJ2-7
CSAVKGGGEETQYF	TRBV20-1	TRBJ2-5